A selection of T cell receptor beta chains follows, all from one sample in a study of T cell repertoires in cytomegalovirus infection. TCRdb fed the reads into MiXCR, producing one record per CDR3 protein. The sample yields 150,000 or so distinct CDR3 sequences, about a quarter seen once. Sample: PBMCs. The receptors stem from a human donor in good health (CMV status not recorded). Some clones in this sample may be carry-over from other donors' samples. Each CDR3 is given with its conserved first and last residue. Each record gives: clone size, J gene, D gene, V gene, CDR3 DNA, CDR3 protein. The D gene is left open where the match is weak. Rows may omit the clone size; those that give it use once, few, many or a size class.

. TRBJ2-2 . TRBV4-3 TGCGCCAGCAGCCAAGATCGGTGGGGCGGGGAGCTGTTTTTT CASSQDRWGGELFF
. TRBJ1-1 . TRBV30 TGTGCCTGGAGTGTACGGTTTCCGTCCAGGCGGGTCACTGAAGCTTTCTTT CAWSVRFPSRRVTEAFF
. TRBJ2-3 . TRBV5-1 TGCGCCAGCAGGCGGACAGCCTTCACAGATACGCAGTATTTT CASRRTAFTDTQYF
. TRBJ1-5 . TRBV12-3/TRBV12-4 TGTGCCAGCAGTGCGGGGTTGAGGGGATCGGGGCCCCAGCATTTT CASSAGLRGSGPQHF
. TRBJ2-5 . TRBV6-2/TRBV6-3 TGTGCCAGCAGTTATGTGGGGACCCAAGAGACCCAGTACTTC CASSYVGTQETQYF
many TRBJ2-5 . TRBV7-2 TGTGCCAGCAGCTTAAAAAGGATCGAGACCCAGTACTTC CASSLKRIETQYF
. TRBJ1-1 TRBD1 TRBV12-5 TGTGCTAGTGGTTCCGGGACAGGGCGGGAAGCTTTCTTT CASGSGTGREAFF
few TRBJ2-7 . TRBV5-5 TGTGCCAGCAGCTCTGAGGGGGGGCGCAACGAGCAGTACTTC CASSSEGGRNEQYF
. TRBJ2-7 . TRBV7-3 TGTGCCAGCAGCTTAACGGGAGACCACGAGCAGTACTTC CASSLTGDHEQYF
few TRBJ2-5 . TRBV18 TGTGCCAGCTCACAGGGTAATCGGCAAGAGACCCAGTACTTC CASSQGNRQETQYF
. TRBJ2-5 . TRBV5-4 TGTGCCAGCAGCTCTGGCCGGAGCCAAGAGACCCAGTACTTC CASSSGRSQETQYF
few TRBJ2-5 . TRBV11-2 TGTGCCAGCAGCTTAGTACCGGGGGCGCAGGGGACCCAGTACTTC CASSLVPGAQGTQYF
few TRBJ1-4 . TRBV7-9 TGTGCCAGCAGCTCGTACAGGGCGTCTAATGAAAAACTGTTTTTT CASSSYRASNEKLFF
few TRBJ2-5 TRBD2 TRBV6-5 TGTGCCAGCAGTTACTTGACTAGCGGGAGTAGACAAGAGACCCAGTACTTC CASSYLTSGSRQETQYF
few TRBJ2-7 TRBD1 TRBV28 TGTGCCAGCAGTTGGGACAGCAGCTACGAGCAGTACTTC CASSWDSSYEQYF
many TRBJ1-5 TRBD1 TRBV7-8 TGTGCCAGCAGCTTCGGGACAGGGGGCCTAAATCAGCCCCAGCATTTT CASSFGTGGLNQPQHF
many TRBJ1-1 TRBD1 TRBV7-2 TGTGCCAGCAGCCCAGGGGGTTCGGCACAAGCTTTCTTT CASSPGGSAQAFF
. TRBJ1-6 . TRBV4-2 TGTGCCAGCAGCCAAGACGGGGGCCAGTTGACACCCCTCCACTTT CASSQDGGQLTPLHF
few TRBJ1-4 TRBD1 TRBV28 TGTGCCAGCACCGCCAGGACAGGAATCAAAAAACTGTTTTTT CASTARTGIKKLFF
many TRBJ1-6 . TRBV7-2 TGTGCCAGCAGAAAAACAACAGGGCCGAATTCACCCCTCCACTTT CASRKTTGPNSPLHF
few TRBJ1-5 . TRBV4-1 TGCGCCAGCAGCCAAGAAAATATAGAGGCTCAGCCCCAGCATTTT CASSQENIEAQPQHF
. TRBJ2-7 TRBD1 TRBV29-1 TGCAGCGCCGGACAGGGCGGAGAGGGCGAGCAGTACTTC CSAGQGGEGEQYF
many TRBJ2-5 . TRBV10-3 TGTGCCATCAGTGAGTCGCAGGATTTGGAGACCCAGTACTTC CAISESQDLETQYF
few TRBJ2-6 TRBD2 TRBV12-3/TRBV12-4 TGTGCCAGCAGTTTGTCGGGACTAGCCCTATACTCTGGGGCCAACGTCCTGACTTTC CASSLSGLALYSGANVLTF
many TRBJ1-5 . TRBV27 TGTGCCAGCAGGAATGGCAATCAGCCCCAGCATTTT CASRNGNQPQHF
many TRBJ1-6 . TRBV12-5 TGTGCTAGTGGTTTGGACGGGAATTCACCCCTCCACTTT CASGLDGNSPLHF
few TRBJ2-5 TRBD1 TRBV7-2 TGTGCCAGCAGCTTAGGGGGGACAGGGATGATAGAGACCCAGTACTTC CASSLGGTGMIETQYF
few TRBJ1-5 TRBD1 TRBV20-1 TGCAGTGCTAGTCCAGGGGGCAGTGAGCCCCAGCATTTT CSASPGGSEPQHF
few TRBJ2-1 . TRBV12-3/TRBV12-4 TGTGCCAGCAGTCCAGACGGGTACAATGAGCAGTTCTTC CASSPDGYNEQFF
many TRBJ1-2 . TRBV5-6 TGTGCCAGCAGCGCCGACGTCTATGGCTACACCTTC CASSADVYGYTF
. TRBJ2-5 . TRBV7-6 TGTGCCAGCAGCCTTAACGGGGGCCAAGAGACCCAGTACTTC CASSLNGGQETQYF
. TRBJ2-7 . TRBV5-1 TGCGCCAGCGCGTTACCGGGACCCCGTTCGTTC CASALPGPRSF
many TRBJ2-1 TRBD2 TRBV7-2 TGTGCCAGCAGCTTAGCCAGCGGGGGTTACAATGAGCAGTTCTTC CASSLASGGYNEQFF
. TRBJ2-1 TRBD1 TRBV20-1 TGCAGTGCTGGCAGGGGGATTCGCGACAATGAGCAGTTCTTC CSAGRGIRDNEQFF
few TRBJ2-3 TRBD2 TRBV4-3 TGCGCCAGCAGCCCGGGACTAGTCGATCAGAATACGCAGTATTTT CASSPGLVDQNTQYF
many TRBJ2-7 . TRBV7-9 TGTGCCAGCAGCCTGTTAGGCTACGAGCAGTACTTC CASSLLGYEQYF
. TRBJ2-5 . TRBV7-3 TGTGCCAGCAGCCCAAGTCGGGGGAGGCGGGAGACCCAGTACTTC CASSPSRGRRETQYF
. TRBJ2-3 . TRBV5-6 TGTGCCAGCAGCTTGACAGATCCAGATACGCAGTATTTT CASSLTDPDTQYF
many TRBJ1-6 . TRBV7-8 TGTGCCAGCAGTTTTAGGGGGGAATATTCACCCCTCCACTTT CASSFRGEYSPLHF
. TRBJ2-7 . TRBV15 TGTGCCACCAGCAGAGAAGGGGGGCACGGCTACGAGCAGTACTTC CATSREGGHGYEQYF
many TRBJ2-7 . TRBV7-2 TGTGCCAGCAGCTTAGAGCTCGGACACTACGAGCAGTACTTC CASSLELGHYEQYF
. TRBJ2-4 . TRBV5-6 TGTGCCAGCAGCCAAGAAAACGAAAACATTCAGTACTTC CASSQENENIQYF
. TRBJ2-2 . TRBV7-6 TGTGCTAGCAGACAGGGGAGGGGAACCGGGGAGCTGTTTTTT CASRQGRGTGELFF
. TRBJ1-5 TRBD1 TRBV14 TGTGCCAGCAGCCCCCAGGGACAGTTTCGGTCACAGCCCCAGCATTTT CASSPQGQFRSQPQHF
. TRBJ2-3 . TRBV9 TGTGCCAGCAGCGTAAAGGACAGCGGACTTAGCACAGATACGCAGTATTTT CASSVKDSGLSTDTQYF
. TRBJ1-2 . TRBV27 TGTGCCAGCAGTCCCAACCTGGACAACTCTGGAGGCTACACCTTC CASSPNLDNSGGYTF
. TRBJ2-7 TRBD1 TRBV6-5 TGTGCCAGCAGTTACATAGGACAGGGGGCCGAGCAGTACTTC CASSYIGQGAEQYF
few TRBJ2-3 . TRBV11-1 TGTGCCAGCAGCTCTAGAGGGGGGATGACAGATACGCAGTATTTT CASSSRGGMTDTQYF
. TRBJ1-2 . TRBV3-1 TGTGCCAGCATCCTAGGACAGAACTATGGCTACACCTTC CASILGQNYGYTF
many TRBJ2-1 TRBD2 TRBV6-2/TRBV6-3 TGTGCCAGCAGTTACTCGAGGCCCCTACTAGCGGCCAAGAGGCATGAGCAGTTCTTC CASSYSRPLLAAKRHEQFF
. TRBJ1-2 . TRBV28 TGTGCCAGCAGCCTCGGGGGGGGGGCGAGGTATGGCTACACCTTC CASSLGGGARYGYTF
. TRBJ2-3 TRBD1 TRBV20-1 TGCAGTGCTCGGGACAGTAGCACAGATACGCAGTATTTT CSARDSSTDTQYF
many TRBJ2-7 . TRBV28 TGTGCCAGCAGTTTATTCGGTACGAGCTCCTACGAGCAGTACTTC CASSLFGTSSYEQYF
. TRBJ2-1 . TRBV28 TGTGCCAGCAGTTTGAGATCTCGGGGGCTCCCCTACAATGAGCAGTTCTTC CASSLRSRGLPYNEQFF
many TRBJ2-2 . TRBV7-2 TGTGCCAGCAGCTCGACTCTAGGAGGCACCGGGGAGCTGTTTTTT CASSSTLGGTGELFF
many TRBJ2-7 TRBD1 TRBV12-3/TRBV12-4 TGTGCCAGCAGTACCCGACAGGGCGGCTACGAGCAGTACTTC CASSTRQGGYEQYF